A selection of T cell receptor beta chains follows, all from one sample in a study of shared clonotypes between healthy human individuals. TCRdb's table, derived via immunoSEQ multiplex PCR, lists solely in-frame clones and lacks some. The sample yields about 600,000 clones, about 98% seen once. What was sequenced was naive CD8+ T cells sorted from blood. The receptor source for this set is a man aged 30 to 39 in good health. CDR3s include the opening cysteine and the closing phenylalanine or tryptophan. The order of the fields is CDR3 length, J gene, clone size, V gene, D gene, CDR3 DNA, CDR3 protein. A D gene is named only where the DNA matches it firmly. Expanded clones are given a class, and other clones once, few, many or no size at all.

13,TRBJ2-1,-,TRBV10-3,-,TGTGCCATCTCCTCGGCGGTCCAGGAGGGGCAGTTCTTC,CAISSAVQEGQFF
14,TRBJ1-3,-,TRBV19,-,TGTGCCCCCCTCCGGTACAGCTCTGGAAACACCATATATTTT,CAPLRYSSGNTIYF
14,TRBJ2-2,-,TRBV2,-,TGTGCCACTCGCGGGACGCCTAACACCGGGGAGCTGTTTTTT,CATRGTPNTGELFF
15,TRBJ2-1,once,TRBV13,TRBD1,TGTGCCAGCAGCTTCCCGGGACAGGGCTACAATGAGCAGTTCTTC,CASSFPGQGYNEQFF
14,TRBJ1-2,-,TRBV5-4,-,TGTGCCAGCGCCTACTCCGGGGGGAGCTATGGCTACACCTTC,CASAYSGGSYGYTF
12,TRBJ1-2,once,TRBV27,-,TGTGCCAGCAGTCCCGGAAACTATGGCTACACCTTC,CASSPGNYGYTF
15,TRBJ2-1,-,TRBV4-3,TRBD2,TGCGCCAGCAGCCCCTGGACTAGCGGGAGGGATGAGCAGTTCTTC,CASSPWTSGRDEQFF
16,TRBJ2-1,-,TRBV6-6,TRBD2,TGTGCCAGCAGTTCTCGACTAGCGGGAGATGGCAATGAGCAGTTCTTC,CASSSRLAGDGNEQFF
16,TRBJ2-5,-,TRBV5-4,TRBD1,TGTGCCAGCAGCTTAACCGGGACAGAGGAGGAAGAGACCCAGTACTTC,CASSLTGTEEEETQYF
17,TRBJ2-1,-,TRBV5-1,-,TGCGCCAGCAGCTTGGCAAGCGTCCAAGTAAACTACAATGAGCAGTTCTTC,CASSLASVQVNYNEQFF
15,TRBJ2-7,-,TRBV5-5,TRBD1,TGTGCCAGCAGTTGGGGACAGGGGCGATCCTACGAGCAGTACTTC,CASSWGQGRSYEQYF
16,TRBJ1-5,-,TRBV7-6,-,TGTGCCAGGGCCCGCCAAGACCCCCAGAACAATCAGCCCCAGCATTTT,CARARQDPQNNQPQHF
17,TRBJ2-1,-,TRBV7-8,TRBD2,TGTGCCAGCAGCTTAGCTCCTAGCGGGAGCTCCTACAATGAGCAGTTCTTC,CASSLAPSGSSYNEQFF
16,TRBJ2-7,-,TRBV5-4,TRBD2,TGTGCCAGCAGCCATATCGGACTAGCTAATCCCTACGAGCAGTACTTC,CASSHIGLANPYEQYF
14,TRBJ2-7,-,TRBV11-2,-,TGTGCCAGCAGCTACCGGACAGACACGTACGAGCAGTACTTC,CASSYRTDTYEQYF
15,TRBJ2-5,-,TRBV5-4,-,TGTGCCAGCAGCTTGGCGGTAGGAGGGCCGGGGACCCAGTACTTC,CASSLAVGGPGTQYF
13,TRBJ2-7,-,TRBV4-3,-,TGCGCCAGCAGCGGGGTGAGCTCCTACGAGCAGTACTTC,CASSGVSSYEQYF
16,TRBJ2-3,-,TRBV2,TRBD1,TGTGCCAGCAGTGAAATGACAGGGGGGTACACAGATACGCAGTATTTT,CASSEMTGGYTDTQYF
15,TRBJ2-7,-,TRBV29-1,TRBD2,TGCAGCGTTGGCACTAGCGGGAGGACCTCCTACGAGCAGTACTTC,CSVGTSGRTSYEQYF
15,TRBJ2-1,-,TRBV29-1,-,TGCAGCGTCCTTCTTACAGGGAGGAGGAAAAATGAGCAGTTCTTC,CSVLLTGRRKNEQFF
13,TRBJ2-7,-,TRBV6-1,-,TGTGCCAGCAGTGGATACGGCCCCTACGAGCAGTACTTC,CASSGYGPYEQYF
18,TRBJ2-1,-,TRBV6-1,TRBD2,TGTGCCAGCAGTGAGGGAGGTCTAGCGGGTTACTCCTACAATGAGCAGTTCTTC,CASSEGGLAGYSYNEQFF
13,TRBJ2-7,-,TRBV15,-,TGTGCCACCAGTTCCGGGGTTGGATACGAGCAGTACTTC,CATSSGVGYEQYF
15,TRBJ2-4,-,TRBV9,-,TGTGCCAGCAGCGTAGCGCCGGGGGGCTTGAACATTCAGTACTTC,CASSVAPGGLNIQYF
12,TRBJ2-7,-,TRBV7-9,-,TGTGCCAGCAGCTTAGAGTCGTCGGAGCAGTACTTC,CASSLESSEQYF
15,TRBJ2-7,-,TRBV7-9,TRBD1,TGTGCCAGCAGCTCCCGACAGGGGCCCTTCTACGAGCAGTACTTC,CASSSRQGPFYEQYF
14,TRBJ1-5,-,TRBV27,TRBD1,TGTGCCAGCTCGGACAGGGAAACCAATCAGCCCCAGCATTTT,CASSDRETNQPQHF
13,TRBJ1-5,-,TRBV28,TRBD1,TGTGCCAACAGGGGGGTTCGCAATCAGCCCCAGCATTTT,CANRGVRNQPQHF
14,TRBJ1-2,once,TRBV7-9,TRBD1,TGTGCCAGCAGCTCCCGGACAGGGGCCTATGGCTACACCTTC,CASSSRTGAYGYTF
14,TRBJ2-7,-,TRBV15,-,TGTGCCACCAGCAGAGACAGGGGAACCTACGAGCAGTACTTC,CATSRDRGTYEQYF
17,TRBJ2-1,-,TRBV13,TRBD2,TGTGCCAGCAGCCCATACCTAGCGGGAGGGCCGTCCTATGAGCAGTTCTTC,CASSPYLAGGPSYEQFF
15,TRBJ2-1,-,TRBV5-8,-,TGTGCCAGCAGCTCGGGGGACAGCTCCTACAATGAGCAGTTCTTC,CASSSGDSSYNEQFF
14,TRBJ1-1,-,TRBV2,-,TGTGCCAGCAGGGGCGACTGGGAGAGAACTGAAGCTTTCTTT,CASRGDWERTEAFF
16,TRBJ2-1,-,TRBV27,TRBD2,TGTGCCAGCAGTGACCGAGCTAGCGGGAGGGTCGATGAGCAGTTCTTC,CASSDRASGRVDEQFF
13,TRBJ2-7,-,TRBV7-9,-,TGTGCCAGCAGCTCGATACAGGGACACGAGCAGTACTTC,CASSSIQGHEQYF
16,TRBJ2-5,-,TRBV30,TRBD2,TGTGCCTGGAGTGACGAACTAGCGGGCCAGCAAGAGACCCAGTACTTC,CAWSDELAGQQETQYF
16,TRBJ2-1,-,TRBV14,TRBD1,TGTGCCAGCAGCCACGGTGGACAGGCAACCTACAATGAGCAGTTCTTC,CASSHGGQATYNEQFF
14,TRBJ2-3,-,TRBV10-3,-,TGTGCCATCAGTGAAGCCACCCAGGGAGATACGCAGTATTTT,CAISEATQGDTQYF
14,TRBJ2-7,-,TRBV27,TRBD2,TGTGCCAGCAGTCCTACCGGGACTAACTACGAGCAGTACTTC,CASSPTGTNYEQYF
12,TRBJ1-1,once,TRBV7-6,-,TGTGCCAGCAGCTTAGCCGGGCCTGAAGCTTTCTTT,CASSLAGPEAFF
14,TRBJ2-5,-,TRBV6-6,TRBD2,TGTGCCAGCACTTCTAGCGGGAGTACACAGACCCAGTACTTC,CASTSSGSTQTQYF
15,TRBJ2-7,-,TRBV27,-,TGTGCCAGCAGTCCGATGGGATCTATAGCCTACGAGCAGTACTTC,CASSPMGSIAYEQYF
16,TRBJ2-3,-,TRBV4-2,TRBD2,TGTGCCAGCAGCCAGCAGGAGGGCGGGAGTACAGATACGCAGTATTTT,CASSQQEGGSTDTQYF
17,TRBJ2-2,-,TRBV4-1,-,TGCGCCAGCAGCCCGCGCCAGGACCGCGCGAACACCGGGGAGCTGTTTTTT,CASSPRQDRANTGELFF
18,TRBJ2-1,-,TRBV9,TRBD2,TGTGCCAGCAGCGTAGGCACTAGCGGGAGGAGCTCCTACAATGAGCAGTTCTTC,CASSVGTSGRSSYNEQFF
13,TRBJ2-1,-,TRBV19,-,TGTGCCAGTAGTGGCAGCTCCTACAATGAGCAGTTCTTC,CASSGSSYNEQFF
15,TRBJ2-1,-,TRBV27,TRBD2,TGTGCCAGCAGTTTATTGCTAGCGGGAGGAAATGAGCAGTTCTTC,CASSLLLAGGNEQFF
11,TRBJ2-7,-,TRBV29-1,-,TGCAGCGTTGGACTAGCCTACGAGCAGTACTTC,CSVGLAYEQYF
16,TRBJ2-1,-,TRBV5-1,TRBD2,TGCGCCAGCAGCTTCTGGCTAGCGGGATTAAACAATGAGCAGTTCTTC,CASSFWLAGLNNEQFF
15,TRBJ2-7,few,TRBV5-5,-,TGTGCCACCGCTCCATCTCCGGGGAACTCCTACGAGCAGTACTTC,CATAPSPGNSYEQYF
19,TRBJ2-6,-,TRBV9,TRBD2,TGTGCCAGCAGCCCCCAGACTAGCGGGAGGGCCTTTGGGGCCAACGTCCTGACTTTC,CASSPQTSGRAFGANVLTF
18,TRBJ2-7,-,TRBV27,-,TGTGCCAGCAGTTGGCGAAATGGGACGATCCCGCCAATCTACGAGCAGTACTTC,CASSWRNGTIPPIYEQYF
15,TRBJ2-7,-,TRBV2,-,TGTGCCAGCTTAGGGTCCGTCACAGGGTCCTACGAGCAGTACTTC,CASLGSVTGSYEQYF
14,TRBJ2-3,-,TRBV6-1,TRBD1,TGTGCCAGCAGACAGGGACAGAGCACAGATACGCAGTATTTT,CASRQGQSTDTQYF
16,TRBJ2-2,-,TRBV4-3,TRBD2,TGCGCCAGCACCTCGGGGGGTCGGGGTAGTCCCGGGGAGCTGTTTTTT,CASTSGGRGSPGELFF